This paragraph covers one T cell receptor (beta chain) sequence. Repertoires were generated with immunoSEQ multiplex PCR, while TCRdb's copy carries only in-frame clones and drops some. The table shows fewer than 85,000 clones, with 87% occurring only once. The data stem from a study of blood T cell repertoires in COVID-19. Study context: Sources were T cells, B-cell-depleted T cells, or PBMCs; the material itself was cDNA or gDNA.

This CDR3 region has 16 residues. Germline values: CDR1 SGHRS, CDR2 YFSETQ. V shed 2 bases, J shed 5 bases, and the junction held 9 bases outside the gene matches. Sequencing was carried out using peripheral blood. The chain employs TRBV5-1 and TRBJ2-5; 10 nucleotides match TRBD1. The origin of this receptor is a man between 60 and 75 years old with acute or convalescent COVID-19. CDR3 amino acids: CASSFSQDRGLETQYF. The CDR3 bases are TGCGCCAGCAGCTTCTCCCAGGACAGGGGGTTGGAGACCCAGTACTTC.